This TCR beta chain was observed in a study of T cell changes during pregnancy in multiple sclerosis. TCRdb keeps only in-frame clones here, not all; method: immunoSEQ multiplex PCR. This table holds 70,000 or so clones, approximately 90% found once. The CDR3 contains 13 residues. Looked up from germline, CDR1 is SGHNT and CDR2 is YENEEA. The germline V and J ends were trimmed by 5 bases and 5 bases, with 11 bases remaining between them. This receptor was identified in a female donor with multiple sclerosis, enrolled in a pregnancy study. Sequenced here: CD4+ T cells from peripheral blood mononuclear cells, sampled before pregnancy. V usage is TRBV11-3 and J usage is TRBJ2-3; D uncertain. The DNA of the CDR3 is TGTGCCAGCAGCCTATTCCCACTAGATACGCAGTATTTT. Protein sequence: CASSLFPLDTQYF.